Presented here are 6 T cell receptor beta chains from one specimen sequenced in a study of blood T cell repertoires in COVID-19. Using immunoSEQ multiplex PCR, the repertoire was profiled, and TCRdb retains in-frame clones only, with some absent. The sample has some 460,000 clones; roughly 87% are singletons. The sequencing sample was made of PBMCs or T cells enriched from blood (not recorded which). All receptors derive from a woman aged 18-29 years who had recovered from COVID-19.

V is TRBV5-6 and J is TRBJ1-3; 10 positions match TRBD1. This CDR3 contains 15 residues. Germline values: CDR1 SGHDT, CDR2 YYEEEE. The V segment lost 2 bases and the J segment 10 bases; nucleotides outside the gene matches: 9. The CDR3 is CASSFWDRGEGTIYF. CDR3 DNA: TGTGCCAGCAGCTTTTGGGACAGGGGAGAAGGAACCATATATTTT.

The CDR3 here is CASSQDWSRPQHF. CDR3 nucleotide sequence: TGTGCCAGCAGCCAAGATTGGAGTCGGCCCCAGCATTTT. The chain links TRBV3-1 (or the pseudogene TRBV3-2) to TRBJ1-5; D ambiguous. Trimming stripped 0 bases from V and 9 bases from J, with 9 bases between. The CDR3 has 13 residues. Per the germline V gene, CDR1 is LGHDT and CDR2 is YNNKEL (reference sequence).

V usage is TRBV10-1 and J usage is TRBJ2-1, with D perhaps TRBD1 (5 bases). Per the germline V gene, CDR1 is WNHNN and CDR2 is SYGVQD (reference sequence). The CDR3 is 14 amino acids. V gave up 8 bases and J gave up 9 bases, with 20 bases separating them. Here the CDR3 reads CASSAGSLESEQFF. Written as DNA, the CDR3 is TGCGCCAGCTCGGCAGGGTCGCTGGAGAGTGAGCAGTTCTTC.

The J gene is TRBJ1-1, the V gene TRBV15; D is unresolved. The V end lost 0 bases, the J end lost 0 bases, and 5 bases lay between the germline ends. The CDR3 is 14 residues long. Germline V gene sequence: CDR1 LNHNV, CDR2 YYDKDF (reference sequence). The CDR3 spells CATSRDSLNTEAFF. For the CDR3, the DNA is TGTGCCACCAGCAGAGATTCGTTGAACACTGAAGCTTTCTTT.

The CDR3 nucleotides are TGTGCTAGTGGTGATGGGGGCAGGAACACCTTC. Protein sequence: CASGDGGRNTF. The rearrangement links TRBV12-5 to TRBJ1-2, with D maybe TRBD1 (6 bases). Germline V lookup: CDR1 LGHNT, CDR2 FRNRAP. Trimming took off 5 bases at V and 12 bases at J, with 13 bases between the two ends. This CDR3 has 11 amino acids. The entire variable domain, with the rest obtained from reference TRBV12-5 and TRBJ1-2, is as follows: DARVTQTPRHKVTEMGQEVTMRCQPILGHNTVFWYRQTMMQGLELLAYFRNRAPLDDSGMPKDRFSAEMPDATLATLKIQPSEPRDSAVYFCASGDGGRNTFGSGTRLTVV.

This clone was observed a few times. The chain has TRBV19 and TRBJ1-5, with 8 nucleotides matching TRBD1. The CDR3 is 14 amino acids. V lost 6 bases to trimming and J lost 3 bases; unmatched junction nucleotides: 4. Germline values: CDR1 LNHDA, CDR2 SQIVND (reference sequence). The CDR3 region has the DNA TGTGCCAGTAGATGGACAGGGAACAATCAGCCCCAGCATTTT. As protein: CASRWTGNNQPQHF.